Below are 31 T cell receptor beta chains sequenced from a single sample in a study of vaccination and CD4 T cells after COVID-19. For these TCRs, the target antigens are not known. Regarding treatment: approximately 11-day PBMC culture with coronavirus spike peptide pools or control peptides (ViraFEST assay). An Oncomine TCR Beta short-read assay was used to sequence the DNA from cultured CD4+ T cells. TCRdb re-analysed the PCR reads in MiXCR, keeping a single row per CDR3 protein. The sample records under 11,000 distinct CDR3 sequences, 69% being singletons. Specimen: CD4+ T cells from blood, cultured in vitro. The receptor set was obtained from a human donor who had recovered from COVID-19.

There are a few counts of this clonotype. V is TRBV7-8 and J is TRBJ1-1; 8 nucleotides line up with TRBD1. With 5 bases clipped from V and 6 bases from J, the junction kept 8 bases outside the gene matches. CDR3 size: 14 residues. The germline CDR1 and CDR2 sequences are SGHVS and FQNEAQ. For the CDR3, the DNA is TGTGCCAGCAGCGCCCGACAGGGGATGGCTGAAGCTTTCTTT. Its translation: CASSARQGMAEAFF.

This chain uses TRBV7-3 with TRBJ2-1; maybe TRBD2 (6 bases). The germline gives CDR1 SGHTA, CDR2 FQGTGA. Trimming pared 8 bases from V and 4 bases from J, leaving 18 bases between. The CDR3 totals 15 residues. The CDR3 loop is CASRSTGTAYNEQFF. CDR3 coding DNA: TGTGCCAGCCGTTCCACCGGGACTGCGTACAATGAGCAGTTCTTC.

This clonotype was seen a single time. This chain connects TRBV24-1 to TRBJ2-7, with D perhaps matching TRBD2 (5 bases). This CDR3 region has 15 residues. Germline V CDR1 and CDR2: KGHDR, SFDVKD. Trimming shortened V by 5 bases and J by 0 bases, and 13 bases separated the two germline ends. CDR3 residues: CATSATDSRSYEQYF. The CDR3 coding sequence is TGTGCCACCAGTGCTACGGACTCCCGCTCCTACGAGCAGTACTTC.

The rearrangement uses TRBV6-1 and TRBJ2-3; 9 bases match TRBD1. V was clipped by 6 bases and J by 3 bases; unmatched bases: 7. Germline lookup yields CDR1 MNHNS and CDR2 SASEGT. This CDR3 spans 15 amino acids. As DNA, the CDR3 is TGTGCCAGCAGCCTCGGACAGGGGAGAACAGATACGCAGTATTTT. Its protein is CASSLGQGRTDTQYF.

This clonotype has more than one count but fewer than ten. The chain links TRBV20-1 to TRBJ2-7; D could derive from TRBD1 or TRBD2 (5 bases each). V was shortened by 0 bases and J by 0 bases, with 15 bases between the two germline ends. The CDR3 is made up of 16 amino acids. Germline V CDR1 and CDR2: DFQATT, SNEGSKA (reference sequence). The CDR3 DNA reads as TGCAGTGCTAGAGACCCGGGACCCACCAACTCCTACGAGCAGTACTTC. Its protein product is CSARDPGPTNSYEQYF.

The chain carries TRBV7-3 and TRBJ1-6; D gene unclear. The germline CDR1 and CDR2 sequences are SGHTA and FQGTGA. The CDR3 sequence is 13 residues long. V was pared by 1 base and J by 7 bases, with 5 bases between. CDR3 bases: TGTGCCAGCAGCTTAAGCGTAAATTCACCCCTCCACTTT. Its protein product is CASSLSVNSPLHF.

The rearrangement joins TRBV12-3 or TRBV12-4 to TRBJ2-5; TRBD2 aligns across 8 bases. Trimming took 4 bases from V and 4 from J; bases not matched to a gene: 14. CDR3 size: 17 residues. Here the CDR3 reads CASSSYSSGLARETQYF. As DNA, the CDR3 is TGTGCCAGCAGTTCCTACTCTAGCGGGTTGGCCCGAGAGACCCAGTACTTC.

The V and J genes are TRBV25-1 and TRBJ1-1; 10 nucleotides line up with TRBD1. V was pared by 1 base and J by 4 bases, with 9 bases of the junction left unmatched. The CDR3 consists of 17 residues. From germline, CDR1 is MGHDK and CDR2 SYGVNS. The CDR3 sequence is CASSESTGGGWATEAFF. The CDR3 DNA sequence: TGTGCCAGCAGTGAATCGACAGGGGGCGGGTGGGCCACTGAAGCTTTCTTT.

The chain is built from TRBV6-1 and TRBJ2-5; D gene ambiguous. This CDR3 is 16 amino acids long. Trimming took off 8 bases at V and 0 bases at J, with 19 bases between the two ends. The germline V gene has CDR1 MNHNS and CDR2 SASEGT. The CDR3 nucleotides are TGTGCCAGCTTTCGGTTGCACGCTAGTCACCAAGAGACCCAGTACTTC. This encodes CASFRLHASHQETQYF.

The chain combines TRBV2 with TRBJ1-2; D is perhaps TRBD1 (6 bases). V was shortened by 7 bases and J by 8 bases, with 20 bases between the two germline ends. The CDR3 spans 14 residues. Looked up from germline, CDR1 is SNHLY and CDR2 is FYNNEI. CDR3 sequence reads: CASTERNRAQGYTF. CDR3 nucleotides: TGTGCCAGCACCGAACGAAACAGGGCCCAGGGCTACACCTTC.

The J gene is TRBJ1-2, the V gene TRBV28, with D possibly being TRBD1 (5 bases). CDR3 length: 13 residues. The V end was cut by 10 bases, the J end by 5 bases, with 17 bases between. CDR1 is MDHEN and CDR2 is SYDVKM in the germline V gene. Here the CDR3 reads CATGYGGGYGYTF. As DNA, the CDR3 is TGTGCCACGGGGTATGGGGGGGGGTATGGCTACACCTTC.

The chain joins TRBV27 to TRBJ1-1; perhaps TRBD1 as D (5 bases). Trimming removed 2 bases at V and 1 base at J, with 8 bases between. The germline V gene has CDR1 MNHEY and CDR2 SMNVEV (reference sequence). The CDR3 consists of 14 residues. The CDR3 sequence: CASSLMGGNTEAFF. For the CDR3, the DNA is TGTGCCAGCAGTTTAATGGGGGGGAACACTGAAGCTTTCTTT.

This clonotype was seen more than once but under ten times. This rearrangement joins TRBV28 to TRBJ1-5; the D gene is possibly TRBD1 (5 bases). This CDR3 spans 15 amino acids. Germline V gene lookup returns CDR1 MDHEN and CDR2 SYDVKM. V lost 0 bases and J 0 bases, leaving 6 bases between the germline ends. CDR3 sequence reads: CASSLWGDSNQPQHF. The CDR3 DNA reads TGTGCCAGCAGTTTATGGGGGGATAGCAATCAGCCCCAGCATTTT.

The V and J genes are TRBV7-2 and TRBJ2-2; 7 bases agree with TRBD1. The junction had 4 bases not matched to a gene; V was cut back by 5 bases and J by 1 base. The CDR3 is made up of 15 amino acids. Germline values: CDR1 SGHTA, CDR2 FQGNSA. The CDR3 sequence: CASSPDRVNTGELFF. CDR3 nucleotides: TGTGCCAGCAGCCCCGACAGGGTGAACACCGGGGAGCTGTTTTTT.

This chain joins TRBV7-3 and TRBJ2-3, with 8 positions matching TRBD2. The J segment lost 6 bases and the V segment lost 2 bases, leaving 13 bases of the junction unmatched. CDR3 size: 17 residues. Germline CDR1 reads SGHTA; CDR2 reads FQGTGA. The CDR3 DNA follows: TGTGCCAGCAGCTTAGCCCCCAGCGGGGGCCCCAAGGATACGCAGTATTTT. It specifies CASSLAPSGGPKDTQYF.

The chain links TRBV27 to TRBJ1-5; 8 bases line up with TRBD1. The CDR3 totals 15 residues. CDR1 is MNHEY, CDR2 SMNVEV, per germline (reference sequence). The V gene end was trimmed by 5 bases and the J gene end by 4 bases; junction bases not matched to a gene: 7. CDR3 residues: CASSPPDRVNQPQHF. The CDR3 nucleotides read TGTGCCAGCAGTCCCCCGGACAGGGTAAATCAGCCCCAGCATTTT.

A few counts support this clonotype. V is TRBV11-1 and J is TRBJ1-3, with a tentative D call TRBD1 (5 bases). The CDR3 has 12 residues. Germline lookup yields CDR1 SGHAT and CDR2 FQDESV (reference sequence). V was cut by 7 bases and J by 4 bases, with 8 bases left in between. CDR3 in amino acids: CASNDRGNTIYF. CDR3 DNA: TGTGCCAGCAATGACAGAGGAAACACCATATATTTT.

About this clonotype itself: Sequence at one end of the junction differs from germline and may be a read error. Here the CDR3 reads CASSPLTTGQGSEGF. The CDR3, as DNA: TGTGCCAGCTCACCACTAACCACGGGACAGGGGAGCGAAGGCTTC. The chain has TRBV18 and TRBJ1-2, with 10 bases that match TRBD1. Germline values: CDR1 KGHSH, CDR2 LQKENI. The CDR3 runs 15 residues.

The rearrangement joins TRBV10-1 to TRBJ2-2; the match to TRBD2 covers 9 bases. The V gene end was trimmed by 6 bases and the J gene end by 7 bases; junction bases not matched to a gene: 6. Per germline, CDR1 WNHNN and CDR2 SYGVQD (reference sequence). The CDR3 totals 14 residues. The CDR3 reads CASSTGLAGGELFF. DNA for the CDR3: TGCGCCAGCAGCACGGGACTAGCCGGCGGGGAGCTGTTTTTT.

This clonotype is labeled as large. The chain combines TRBV7-9 with TRBJ2-1, with 9 bases lining up with TRBD2. J gave up 7 bases and V 4 bases, and 11 bases lay outside the gene matches. This CDR3 contains 16 residues. CDR1 is SEHNR and CDR2 is FQNEAQ in the germline V gene (reference sequence). CDR3 protein: CASSSLGGLALNEQFF. As DNA, the CDR3 is TGTGCCAGCAGCTCCCTCGGGGGACTAGCTCTAAATGAGCAGTTCTTC.

The V and J genes are TRBV10-1 and TRBJ2-7; 8 bases align to TRBD2. The germline V gene encodes CDR1 WNHNN and CDR2 SYGVQD (reference sequence). With 0 bases clipped from V and 2 bases from J, the junction kept 3 bases outside the gene matches. This CDR3 has 15 residues. The CDR3 nucleotides are TGCGCCAGCAGTGAGTCACGGGGGGGCGCCTACGAGCAGTACTTC. It translates to CASSESRGGAYEQYF.

This clonotype came up a few times. The chain couples TRBV7-6 to TRBJ1-6, with D uncertain. The ends were cut back, 4 bases at V and 14 bases at J, with 12 bases in the middle. This CDR3 region has 12 residues. Germline loops: CDR1 SGHVS, CDR2 FNYEAQ. The CDR3 nucleotides are TGTGCCAGCAGCTATTCACGGGGAACCCTCCACTTT. It yields the protein CASSYSRGTLHF.

The V call is TRBV28, the J call TRBJ1-2, with D perhaps matching TRBD1 (5 bases). Deletions cut 2 bases from V and 2 bases from J, with 9 bases between. The CDR3 spans 14 residues. Germline values: CDR1 MDHEN, CDR2 SYDVKM. The DNA of the CDR3 is TGTGCCAGCAGTTTAGGGGGTTACAACTATGGCTACACCTTC. This encodes CASSLGGYNYGYTF.

The chain employs TRBV27 and TRBJ2-3; D may match TRBD1 or TRBD2 (6 bases each). The germline V gene has CDR1 MNHEY and CDR2 SMNVEV (reference sequence). CDR3 length: 16 amino acids. V was cut by 8 bases and J by 3 bases, with 21 bases left in between. CDR3 sequence (DNA): TGTGCCAGCCGGTTCGGGGGCGTTGGACTAACAGATACGCAGTATTTT. It specifies CASRFGGVGLTDTQYF.

This clonotype has just a few counts. The chain recombines TRBV27 with TRBJ1-2; the D is unclear. Germline CDR1 is MNHEY and CDR2 is SMNVEV (reference sequence). The CDR3 contains 14 residues. V was pared by 5 bases and J by 0 bases, with 10 bases between. The CDR3 is CASSRTDANYGYTF. Written as DNA, the CDR3 is TGTGCCAGCAGTAGGACGGATGCTAACTATGGCTACACCTTC.

The chain recombines TRBV14 with TRBJ2-2; 7 nucleotides match TRBD1. Looked up from germline, CDR1 is SGHDN and CDR2 is FVKESK. The CDR3 sequence is 16 residues long. The V segment lost 5 bases and the J segment 0 bases; nucleotides outside the gene matches: 6. CDR3 residues: CASSSWTGANTGELFF. The CDR3 DNA reads as TGTGCCAGCAGCTCCTGGACAGGTGCGAACACCGGGGAGCTGTTTTTT.

V usage is TRBV20-1 and J usage is TRBJ1-6; D may be TRBD1 (5 bases). Trimming shortened V by 1 base and J by 8 bases, and 15 bases separated the two germline ends. Germline V gene sequence: CDR1 DFQATT, CDR2 SNEGSKA (reference sequence). This CDR3 has 15 amino acids. The CDR3 DNA sequence: TGCAGTGCTAGAGCTCAGGGTGGTCCCTATTCACCCCTCCACTTT. Translated: CSARAQGGPYSPLHF.

V gene TRBV3-1 combines with J gene TRBJ1-2; TRBD1 matches 8 bases. Germline assignment: CDR1 LGHDT and CDR2 YNNKEL (reference sequence). V lost 4 bases to trimming and J lost 4 bases; unmatched junction nucleotides: 5. The CDR3 covers 14 residues. CDR3 bases: TGTGCCAGCAGCCCCAGGGGGCCGGTCTATGGCTACACCTTC. Its translation is CASSPRGPVYGYTF.

J is TRBJ2-5 and V is TRBV6-1, with 12 bases aligning to TRBD2. J was trimmed by 2 bases and V by 2 bases; bases with no gene match: 0. Per germline, CDR1 MNHNS and CDR2 SASEGT. The CDR3 extends over 15 amino acids. CDR3 in amino acids: CASSELAGGQETQYF. The CDR3 DNA reads as TGTGCCAGCAGTGAACTAGCGGGGGGGCAAGAGACCCAGTACTTC.

This chain uses TRBV12-5 with TRBJ2-5; D is perhaps TRBD2 (6 bases). V was pared by 0 bases and J by 5 bases, with 19 bases between. The CDR3 is made up of 17 amino acids. Germline CDR1 is LGHNT and CDR2 is FRNRAP. CDR3 region: CASGLVGRWAAGETQYF. CDR3 in DNA: TGTGCTAGTGGTTTGGTAGGTAGGTGGGCTGCGGGGGAGACCCAGTACTTC.

This clonotype was found a few times. The V call is TRBV20-1, the J call TRBJ1-3; 7 positions agree with TRBD1. The germline V gene encodes CDR1 DFQATT and CDR2 SNEGSKA (reference sequence). Trimming at V came to 4 bases and at J to 1 base, leaving 1 base not matched to a gene. The CDR3 loop spans 13 amino acids. CDR3 sequence: CSAMDRSGNTIYF. DNA of the CDR3: TGCAGTGCTATGGACAGGTCTGGAAACACCATATATTTT.